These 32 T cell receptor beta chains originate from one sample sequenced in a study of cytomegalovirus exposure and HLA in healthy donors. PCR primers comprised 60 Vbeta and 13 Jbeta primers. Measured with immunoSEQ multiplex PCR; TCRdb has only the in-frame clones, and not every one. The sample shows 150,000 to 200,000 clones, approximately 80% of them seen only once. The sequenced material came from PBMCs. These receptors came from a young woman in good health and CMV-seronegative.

The CDR3 spells CASVSLTEANEKLFF. CDR3 in DNA: TGTGCCAGCGTGAGCTTAACGGAGGCTAATGAAAAACTGTTTTTT. The chain has TRBV7-9 and TRBJ1-4; D remains unclear. The CDR3 consists of 15 residues. Germline CDR1 is SEHNR and CDR2 is FQNEAQ (reference sequence). Deletions cut 8 bases from V and 3 bases from J, with 16 bases between.

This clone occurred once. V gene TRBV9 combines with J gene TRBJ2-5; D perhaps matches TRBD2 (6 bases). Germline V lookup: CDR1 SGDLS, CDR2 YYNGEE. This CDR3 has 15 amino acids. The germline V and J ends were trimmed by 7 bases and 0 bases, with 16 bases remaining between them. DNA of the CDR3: TGTGCCAGCGGGACCGATGGGGACTACCAAGAGACCCAGTACTTC. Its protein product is CASGTDGDYQETQYF.

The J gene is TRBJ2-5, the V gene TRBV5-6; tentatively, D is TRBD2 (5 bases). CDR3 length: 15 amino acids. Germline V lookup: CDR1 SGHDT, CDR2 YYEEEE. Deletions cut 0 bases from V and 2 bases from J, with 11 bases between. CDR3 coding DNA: TGTGCCAGCAGCTTGGTAGCGTCAGCTCAAGAGACCCAGTACTTC. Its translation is CASSLVASAQETQYF.

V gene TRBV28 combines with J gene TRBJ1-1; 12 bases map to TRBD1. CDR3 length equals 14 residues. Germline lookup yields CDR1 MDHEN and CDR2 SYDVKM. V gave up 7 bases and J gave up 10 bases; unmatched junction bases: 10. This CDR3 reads CASTSAGDRGRAFF. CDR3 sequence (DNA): TGTGCCAGCACCTCCGCTGGGGACAGGGGGCGAGCTTTCTTT.

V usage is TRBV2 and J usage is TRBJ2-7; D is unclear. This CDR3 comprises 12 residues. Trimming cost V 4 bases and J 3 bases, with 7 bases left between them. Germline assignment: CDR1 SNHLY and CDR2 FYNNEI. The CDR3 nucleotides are TGTGCCAGCAGTGCACAACACTACGAGCAGTACTTC. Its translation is CASSAQHYEQYF.

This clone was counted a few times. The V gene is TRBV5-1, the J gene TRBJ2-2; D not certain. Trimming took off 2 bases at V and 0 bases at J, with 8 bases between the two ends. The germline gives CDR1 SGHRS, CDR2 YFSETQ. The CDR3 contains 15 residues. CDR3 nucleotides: TGCGCCAGCAGCTTCGCGAACGCGAACACCGGGGAGCTGTTTTTT. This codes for CASSFANANTGELFF.

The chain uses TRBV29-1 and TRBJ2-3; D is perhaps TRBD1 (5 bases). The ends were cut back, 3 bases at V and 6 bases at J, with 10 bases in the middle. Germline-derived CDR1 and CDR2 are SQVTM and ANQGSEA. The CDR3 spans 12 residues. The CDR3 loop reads CSVDRDGDTQYF. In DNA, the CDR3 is TGCAGCGTTGACAGGGATGGCGATACGCAGTATTTT.

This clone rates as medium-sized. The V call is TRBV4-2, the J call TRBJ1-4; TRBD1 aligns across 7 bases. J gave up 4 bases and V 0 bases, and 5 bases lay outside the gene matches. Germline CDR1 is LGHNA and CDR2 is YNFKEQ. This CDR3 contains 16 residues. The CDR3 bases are TGTGCCAGCAGCCAAGAACCGGGACAGATTAATGAAAAACTGTTTTTT. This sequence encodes CASSQEPGQINEKLFF.

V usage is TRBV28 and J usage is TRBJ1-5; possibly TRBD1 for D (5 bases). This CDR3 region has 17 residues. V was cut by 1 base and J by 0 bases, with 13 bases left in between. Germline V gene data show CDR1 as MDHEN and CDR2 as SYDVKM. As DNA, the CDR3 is TGTGCCAGCAGTTTATTGCGCATGACAGTTAGCAATCAGCCCCAGCATTTT. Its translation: CASSLLRMTVSNQPQHF.

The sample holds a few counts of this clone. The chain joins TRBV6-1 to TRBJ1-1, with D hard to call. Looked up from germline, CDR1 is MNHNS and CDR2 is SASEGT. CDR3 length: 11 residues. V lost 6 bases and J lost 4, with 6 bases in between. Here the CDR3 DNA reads TGTGCCAGCAGCCTTATCACTGAAGCTTTCTTT. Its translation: CASSLITEAFF.

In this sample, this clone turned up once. The CDR3 reads CASSQDRGANYGYTF. DNA of the CDR3: TGCGCCAGCAGCCAAGACAGGGGAGCAAACTATGGCTACACCTTC. V gene TRBV4-1 combines with J gene TRBJ1-2; a possible D gene is TRBD1 (6 bases). Germline CDR1 MGHRA, CDR2 YSYEKL. CDR3 length equals 15 residues. V lost 0 bases and J 2 bases, leaving 10 bases between the germline ends.

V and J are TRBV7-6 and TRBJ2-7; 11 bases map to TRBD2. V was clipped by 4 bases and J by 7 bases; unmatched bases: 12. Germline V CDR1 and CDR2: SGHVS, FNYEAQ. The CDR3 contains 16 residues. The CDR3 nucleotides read TGTGCCAGCAGCTCCCCCCGACTAGCGGGAATTGGGGAGCAGTACTTC. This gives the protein CASSSPRLAGIGEQYF. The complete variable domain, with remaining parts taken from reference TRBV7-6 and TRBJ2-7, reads GAGVSQSPRYKVTKRGQDVALRCDPISGHVSLYWYRQALGQGPEFLTYFNYEAQQDKSGLPNDRFSAERPEGSISTLTIQRTEQRDSAMYRCASSSPRLAGIGEQYFGPGTRLTVT.

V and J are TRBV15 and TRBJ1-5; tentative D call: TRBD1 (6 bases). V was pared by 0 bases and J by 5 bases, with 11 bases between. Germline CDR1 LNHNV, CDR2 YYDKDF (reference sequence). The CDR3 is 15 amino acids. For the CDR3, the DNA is TGTGCCACCAGCAGAGAAAGGACAGCCGATCAGCCCCAGCATTTT. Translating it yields CATSRERTADQPQHF.

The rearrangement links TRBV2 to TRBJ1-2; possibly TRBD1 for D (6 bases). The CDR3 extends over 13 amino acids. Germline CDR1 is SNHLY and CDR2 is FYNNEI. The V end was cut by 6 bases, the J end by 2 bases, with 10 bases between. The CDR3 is CASRNRANYGYTF. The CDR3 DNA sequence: TGTGCCAGCAGAAACAGGGCCAACTATGGCTACACCTTC.

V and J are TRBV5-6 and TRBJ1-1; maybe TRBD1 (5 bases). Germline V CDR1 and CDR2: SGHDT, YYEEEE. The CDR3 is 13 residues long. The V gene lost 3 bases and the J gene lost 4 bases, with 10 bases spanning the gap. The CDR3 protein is CASSSTGGTEAFF. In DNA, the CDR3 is TGTGCCAGCAGCTCGACGGGGGGCACTGAAGCTTTCTTT.

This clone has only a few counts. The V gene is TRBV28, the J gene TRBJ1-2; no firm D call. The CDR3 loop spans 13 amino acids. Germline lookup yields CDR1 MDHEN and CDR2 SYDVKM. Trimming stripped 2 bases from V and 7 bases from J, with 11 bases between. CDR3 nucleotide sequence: TGTGCCAGCAGTTTAAACGGGGTAGTTGGCTACACCTTC. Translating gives CASSLNGVVGYTF.

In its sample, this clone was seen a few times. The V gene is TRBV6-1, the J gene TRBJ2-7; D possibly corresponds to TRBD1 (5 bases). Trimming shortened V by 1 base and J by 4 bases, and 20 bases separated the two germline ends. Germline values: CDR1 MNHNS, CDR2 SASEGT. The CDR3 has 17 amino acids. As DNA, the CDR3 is TGTGCCAGCAGTGAAGTAGTAAAGGGGAAGGCGGCATACGAGCAGTACTTC. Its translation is CASSEVVKGKAAYEQYF.

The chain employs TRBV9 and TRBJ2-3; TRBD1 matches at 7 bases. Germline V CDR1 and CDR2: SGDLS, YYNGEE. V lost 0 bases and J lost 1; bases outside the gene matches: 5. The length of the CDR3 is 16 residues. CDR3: CASSVGLGGGTDTQYF. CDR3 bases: TGTGCCAGCAGCGTAGGGTTAGGGGGCGGCACAGATACGCAGTATTTT.

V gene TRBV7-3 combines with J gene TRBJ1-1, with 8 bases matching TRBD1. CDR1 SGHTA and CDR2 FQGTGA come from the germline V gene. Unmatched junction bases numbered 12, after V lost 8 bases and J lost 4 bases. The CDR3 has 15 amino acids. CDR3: CASARTTGASTEAFF. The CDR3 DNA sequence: TGTGCCAGCGCCCGAACGACAGGGGCGAGCACTGAAGCTTTCTTT. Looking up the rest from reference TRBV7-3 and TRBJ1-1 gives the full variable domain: GAGVSQTPSNKVTEKGKYVELRCDPISGHTALYWYRQSLGQGPEFLIYFQGTGAADDSGLPNDRFFAVRPEGSVSTLKIQRTERGDSAVYLCASARTTGASTEAFFGQGTRLTVV.

The CDR3: CASSSPSSGRETQYF. The DNA for the CDR3 is TGTGCCAGCAGTTCCCCCTCCAGCGGGAGGGAGACCCAGTACTTC. The chain carries TRBV28 and TRBJ2-5; TRBD2 matches 9 bases. The V gene's germline CDR1 is MDHEN and CDR2 SYDVKM. J gave up 5 bases and V 4 bases, and 8 bases lay outside the gene matches. The CDR3 has 15 amino acids.

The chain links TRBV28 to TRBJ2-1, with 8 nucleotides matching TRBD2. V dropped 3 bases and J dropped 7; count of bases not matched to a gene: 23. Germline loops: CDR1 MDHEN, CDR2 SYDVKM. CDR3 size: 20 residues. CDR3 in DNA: TGTGCCAGCAGTTTCTCCTTTTCGGGAGGGCCTGTCTTAGGGTTTAATGAGCAGTTCTTC. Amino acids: CASSFSFSGGPVLGFNEQFF.

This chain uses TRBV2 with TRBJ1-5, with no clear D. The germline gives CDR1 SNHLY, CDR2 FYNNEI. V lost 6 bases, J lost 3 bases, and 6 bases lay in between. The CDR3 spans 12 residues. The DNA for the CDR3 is TGTGCCAGCAGGCGGCTCAATCAGCCCCAGCATTTT. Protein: CASRRLNQPQHF.

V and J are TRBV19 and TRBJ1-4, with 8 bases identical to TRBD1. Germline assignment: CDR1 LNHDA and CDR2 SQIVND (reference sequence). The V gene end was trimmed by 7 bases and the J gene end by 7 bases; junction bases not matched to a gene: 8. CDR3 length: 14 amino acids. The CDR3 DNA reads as TGTGCCAGTATGGAGACAGGGGAGAGTGAAAAACTGTTTTTT. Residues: CASMETGESEKLFF.

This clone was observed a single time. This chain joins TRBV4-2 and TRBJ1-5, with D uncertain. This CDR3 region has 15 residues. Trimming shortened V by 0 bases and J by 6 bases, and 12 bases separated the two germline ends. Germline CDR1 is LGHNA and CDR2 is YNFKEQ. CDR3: CASSQDAGLSQPQHF. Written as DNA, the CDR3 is TGTGCCAGCAGCCAAGATGCGGGGTTGAGTCAGCCCCAGCATTTT.

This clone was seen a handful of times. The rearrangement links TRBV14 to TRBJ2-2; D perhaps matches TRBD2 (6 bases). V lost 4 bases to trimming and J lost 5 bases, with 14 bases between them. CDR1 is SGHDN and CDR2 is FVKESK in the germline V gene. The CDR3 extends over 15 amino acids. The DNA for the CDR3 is TGTGCCAGCAGCCTAACCGGGAGACGGACCGGGGAGCTGTTTTTT. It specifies CASSLTGRRTGELFF. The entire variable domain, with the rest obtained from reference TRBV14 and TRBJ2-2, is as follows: EAGVTQFPSHSVIEKGQTVTLRCDPISGHDNLYWYRRVMGKEIKFLLHFVKESKQDESGMPNNRFLAERTGGTYSTLKVQPAELEDSGVYFCASSLTGRRTGELFFGEGSRLTVL.

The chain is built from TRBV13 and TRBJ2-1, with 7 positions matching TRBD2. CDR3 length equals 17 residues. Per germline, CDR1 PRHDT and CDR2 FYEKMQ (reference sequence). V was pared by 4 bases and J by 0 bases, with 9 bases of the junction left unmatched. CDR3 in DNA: TGTGCCAGCAGCTCCCCTCCGGGGGAGGGCTCCTACAATGAGCAGTTCTTC. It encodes CASSSPPGEGSYNEQFF.

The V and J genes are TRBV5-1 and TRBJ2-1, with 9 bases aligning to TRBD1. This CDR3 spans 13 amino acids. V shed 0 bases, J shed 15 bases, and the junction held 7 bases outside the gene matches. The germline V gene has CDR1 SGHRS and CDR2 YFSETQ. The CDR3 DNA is TGCGCCAGCAGCTTGGGGGACAGGGAAGAATGGTTCTTC. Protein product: CASSLGDREEWFF.

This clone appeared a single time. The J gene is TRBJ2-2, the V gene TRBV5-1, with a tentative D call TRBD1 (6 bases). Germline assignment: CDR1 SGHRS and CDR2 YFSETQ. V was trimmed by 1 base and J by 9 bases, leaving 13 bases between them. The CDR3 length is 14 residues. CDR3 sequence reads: CASSLIGGTRELFF. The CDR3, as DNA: TGCGCCAGCAGCTTGATAGGGGGTACCCGGGAGCTGTTTTTT.

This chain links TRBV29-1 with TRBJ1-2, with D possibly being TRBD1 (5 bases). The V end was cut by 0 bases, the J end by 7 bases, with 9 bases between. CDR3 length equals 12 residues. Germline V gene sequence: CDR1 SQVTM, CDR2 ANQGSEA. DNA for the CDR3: TGCAGCGTTGAAGATAACAGGCCTGGCTACACCTTC. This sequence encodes CSVEDNRPGYTF.

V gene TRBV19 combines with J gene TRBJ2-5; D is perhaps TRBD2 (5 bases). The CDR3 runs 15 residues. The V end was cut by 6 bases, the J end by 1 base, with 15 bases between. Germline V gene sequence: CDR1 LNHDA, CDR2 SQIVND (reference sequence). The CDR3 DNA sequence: TGTGCCAGTAGCCGCGGACTGGGGATCCAAGAGACCCAGTACTTC. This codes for CASSRGLGIQETQYF.

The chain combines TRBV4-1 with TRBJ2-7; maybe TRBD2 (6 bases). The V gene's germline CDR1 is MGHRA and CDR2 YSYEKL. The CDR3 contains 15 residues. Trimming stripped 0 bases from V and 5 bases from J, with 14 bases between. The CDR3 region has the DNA TGCGCCAGCAGCCAAGAGGTACGGGGGTCCGACGAGCAGTACTTC. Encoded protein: CASSQEVRGSDEQYF.

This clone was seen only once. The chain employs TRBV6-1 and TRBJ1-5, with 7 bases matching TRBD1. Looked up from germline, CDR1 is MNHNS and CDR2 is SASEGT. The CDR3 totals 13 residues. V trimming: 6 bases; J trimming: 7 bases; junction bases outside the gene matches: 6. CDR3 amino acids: CASSRDSGQPQHF. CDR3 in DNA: TGTGCCAGCAGCCGGGACAGTGGCCAGCCCCAGCATTTT.